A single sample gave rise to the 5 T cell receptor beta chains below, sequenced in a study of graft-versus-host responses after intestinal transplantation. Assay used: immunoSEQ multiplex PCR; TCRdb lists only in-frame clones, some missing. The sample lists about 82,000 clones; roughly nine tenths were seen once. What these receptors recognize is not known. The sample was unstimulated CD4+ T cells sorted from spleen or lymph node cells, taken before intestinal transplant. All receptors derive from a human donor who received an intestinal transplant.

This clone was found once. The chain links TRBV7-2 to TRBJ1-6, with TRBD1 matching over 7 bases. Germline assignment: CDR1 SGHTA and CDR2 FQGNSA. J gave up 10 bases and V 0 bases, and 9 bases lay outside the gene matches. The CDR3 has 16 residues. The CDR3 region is CASSLAETGIGSPLHF. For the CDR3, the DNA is TGTGCCAGCAGCTTAGCGGAGACAGGGATAGGGTCACCCCTCCACTTT.

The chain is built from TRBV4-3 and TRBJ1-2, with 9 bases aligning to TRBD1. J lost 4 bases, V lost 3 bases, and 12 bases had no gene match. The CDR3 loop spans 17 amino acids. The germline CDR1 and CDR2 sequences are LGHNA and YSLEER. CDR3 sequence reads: CASSHSYKGQGSYGYTF. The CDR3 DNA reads TGCGCCAGCAGCCATTCTTATAAAGGACAGGGGAGCTATGGCTACACCTTC.

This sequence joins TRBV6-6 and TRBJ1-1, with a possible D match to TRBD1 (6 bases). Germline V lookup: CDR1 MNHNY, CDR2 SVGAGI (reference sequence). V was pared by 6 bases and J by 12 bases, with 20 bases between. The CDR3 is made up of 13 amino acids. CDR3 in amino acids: CASRETGRLDTFF. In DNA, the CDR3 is TGTGCCAGCAGGGAGACAGGCCGTCTTGATACTTTCTTT.

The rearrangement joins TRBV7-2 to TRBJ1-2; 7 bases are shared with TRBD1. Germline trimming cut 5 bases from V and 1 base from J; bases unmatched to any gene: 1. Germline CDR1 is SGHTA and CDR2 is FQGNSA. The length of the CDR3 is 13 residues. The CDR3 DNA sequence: TGTGCCAGCAGCCGGGACAGTAACTATGGCTACACCTTC. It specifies CASSRDSNYGYTF.

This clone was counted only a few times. The CDR3, as DNA: TGTGCTAGTGGTTTGATACAGGGGGCAAGCAATCAGCCCCAGCATTTT. This translates into CASGLIQGASNQPQHF. The chain couples TRBV12-5 to TRBJ1-5, with 9 bases that match TRBD1. The germline V gene has CDR1 LGHNT and CDR2 FRNRAP. V shed 2 bases and J 1 base; nucleotides not matched to a gene: 3. This CDR3 has 16 residues. Full variable domain (rest looked up from reference TRBV12-5 and TRBJ1-5): DARVTQTPRHKVTEMGQEVTMRCQPILGHNTVFWYRQTMMQGLELLAYFRNRAPLDDSGMPKDRFSAEMPDATLATLKIQPSEPRDSAVYFCASGLIQGASNQPQHFGDGTRLSIL.